The present T cell receptor beta chain was sequenced within a study of CD8 T cells in ankylosing spondylitis. Study-level results: The authors reported significant enrichment of disease-linked clones in matched ankylosing spondylitis synovial fluid.

Each CDR3 protein is one row after TCRdb ran MiXCR on the 5' RACE reads. The sample has about 30,000 distinct CDR3 sequences; 30% are singletons. This clonotype was detected only once. Antigen: not known. CDR1 and CDR2 (germline): MNHEY, SVGAGI. J was trimmed by 5 bases and V by 4 bases; bases with no gene match: 8. This CDR3 spans 15 amino acids. This rearrangement joins TRBV6-5 to TRBJ2-3; 8 bases align to TRBD2. The clonotype originates from a male donor with ankylosing spondylitis. Sequenced input: synovial fluid, either unsorted or a sorted T cell fraction (not recorded which). CDR3 in DNA: TGTGCCAGCAGTTTTGTAGCGGGGATGGGAGATACGCAGTATTTT. Translation gives CASSFVAGMGDTQYF.